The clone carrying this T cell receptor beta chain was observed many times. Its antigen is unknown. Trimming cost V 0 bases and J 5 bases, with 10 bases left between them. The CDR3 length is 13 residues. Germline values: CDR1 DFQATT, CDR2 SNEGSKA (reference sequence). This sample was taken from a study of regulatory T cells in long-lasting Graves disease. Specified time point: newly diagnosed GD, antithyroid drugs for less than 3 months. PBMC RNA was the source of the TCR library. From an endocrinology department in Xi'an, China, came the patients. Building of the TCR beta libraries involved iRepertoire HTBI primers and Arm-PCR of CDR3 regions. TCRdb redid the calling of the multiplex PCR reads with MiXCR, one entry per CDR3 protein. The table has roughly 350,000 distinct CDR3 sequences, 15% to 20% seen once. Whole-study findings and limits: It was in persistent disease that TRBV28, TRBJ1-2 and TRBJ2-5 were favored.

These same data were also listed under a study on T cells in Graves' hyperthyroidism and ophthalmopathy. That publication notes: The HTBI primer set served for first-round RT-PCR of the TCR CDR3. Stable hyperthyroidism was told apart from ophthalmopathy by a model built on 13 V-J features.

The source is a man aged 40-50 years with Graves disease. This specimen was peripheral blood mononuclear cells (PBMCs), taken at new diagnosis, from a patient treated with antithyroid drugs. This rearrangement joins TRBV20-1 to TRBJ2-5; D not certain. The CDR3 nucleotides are TGCAGTGCTAGAGATGTGAGGTCCGAGACCCAGTACTTC. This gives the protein CSARDVRSETQYF.